This T cell receptor beta chain is drawn from a study of graft-versus-host responses after intestinal transplantation. Looking at the study overall: Recipients across the board were started on anti-thymocyte globulin induction, then kept on tacrolimus and steroids for around three years.

Study-level results: GvH clone levels peaked in circulation, and this peak was associated with early post-transplant HvG declines. Allografts carried high graft-versus-host to host-versus-graft clonal ratios in patients having graft-donor T cell macrochimerism. GvH clonotypes were identified within recipient marrow, with a subset emerging first in ileum or blood.

With regard to this clone: Antigen: not known.

Assay: immunoSEQ multiplex PCR; the TCRdb copy retains only in-frame clones and omits some. The sample has more than 90,000 clones, 90% to 95% seen once. The TCR sequence derives from a human donor who received an intestinal transplant. Specimen: unstimulated CD8+ T cells sorted from spleen or lymph node cells, collected before intestinal transplant.

CDR3 in amino acids: CASSTTGGRDTEAFF. For the CDR3, the DNA is TGTGCCAGCAGCACGACAGGGGGCAGGGACACTGAAGCTTTCTTT. The chain has TRBV11-2 and TRBJ1-1; 10 bases match TRBD1. The V and J ends lost 5 bases and 3 bases, in that order; junction bases with no gene match: 6. The CDR3 has 15 amino acids. Germline V CDR1 and CDR2: SGHAT, FQNNGV.